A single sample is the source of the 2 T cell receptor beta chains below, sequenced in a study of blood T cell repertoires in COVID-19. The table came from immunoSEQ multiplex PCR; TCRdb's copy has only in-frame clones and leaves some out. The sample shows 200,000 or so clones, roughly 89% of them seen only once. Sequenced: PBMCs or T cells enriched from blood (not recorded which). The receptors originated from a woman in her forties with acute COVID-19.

The CDR3 sequence: CASSRPGQGADGNTIYF. The CDR3 DNA reads as TGTGCCAGCAGTCGTCCGGGACAGGGGGCAGATGGAAACACCATATATTTT. The rearrangement uses TRBV6-2 or TRBV6-3 and TRBJ1-3; 12 bases agree with TRBD1. Per germline, CDR1 MNHEY and CDR2 SVGEGT. The CDR3 length is 17 residues. Losses at the gene ends were 5 bases for V and 3 bases for J; bases not matched to a gene: 8.

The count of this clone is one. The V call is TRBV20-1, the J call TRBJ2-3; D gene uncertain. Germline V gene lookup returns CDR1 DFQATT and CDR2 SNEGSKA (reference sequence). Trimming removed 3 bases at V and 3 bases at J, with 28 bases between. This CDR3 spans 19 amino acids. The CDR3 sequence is CSASPSHSGLRRNTDTQYF. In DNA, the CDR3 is TGCAGTGCTAGTCCTTCCCATTCTGGGCTAAGAAGGAATACAGATACGCAGTATTTT.